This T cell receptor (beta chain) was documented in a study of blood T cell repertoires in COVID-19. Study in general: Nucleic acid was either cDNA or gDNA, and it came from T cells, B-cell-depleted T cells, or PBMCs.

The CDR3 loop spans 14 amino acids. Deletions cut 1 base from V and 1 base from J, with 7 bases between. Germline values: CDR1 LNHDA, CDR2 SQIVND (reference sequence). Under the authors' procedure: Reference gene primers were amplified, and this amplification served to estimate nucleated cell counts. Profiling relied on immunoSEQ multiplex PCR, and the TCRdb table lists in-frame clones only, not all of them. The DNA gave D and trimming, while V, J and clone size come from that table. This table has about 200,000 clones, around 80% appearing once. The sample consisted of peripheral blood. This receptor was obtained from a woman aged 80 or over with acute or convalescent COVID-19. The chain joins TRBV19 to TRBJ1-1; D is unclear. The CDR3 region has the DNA TGTGCCAGTAGTATAGGGGCAGCGAACACTGAAGCTTTCTTT. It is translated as CASSIGAANTEAFF. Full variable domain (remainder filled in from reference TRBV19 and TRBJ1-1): DGGITQSPKYLFRKEGQNVTLSCEQNLNHDAMYWYRQDPGQGLRLIYYSQIVNDFQKGDIAEGYSVSREKKESFPLTVTSAQKNPTAFYLCASSIGAANTEAFFGQGTRLTVV.